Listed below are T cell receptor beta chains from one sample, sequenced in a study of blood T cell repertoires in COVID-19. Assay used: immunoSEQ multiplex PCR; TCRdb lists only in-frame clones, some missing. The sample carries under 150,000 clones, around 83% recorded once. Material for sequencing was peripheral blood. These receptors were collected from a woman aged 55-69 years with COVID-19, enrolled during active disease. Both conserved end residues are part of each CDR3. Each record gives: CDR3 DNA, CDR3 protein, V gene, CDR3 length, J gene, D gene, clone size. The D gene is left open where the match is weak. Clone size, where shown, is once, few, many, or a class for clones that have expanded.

DNA: TGTGCCAGCTCACCACCGGGACAGGTTACCTACAATGAGCAGTTCTTC
CDR3: CASSPPGQVTYNEQFF
V: TRBV18
length: 16
J: TRBJ2-1
D: TRBD1
size: .

DNA: TGCGCCAGCAGCCTCCAAAGACAGGGGAAGTATGGCTACACCTTC
CDR3: CASSLQRQGKYGYTF
V: TRBV4-1
length: 15
J: TRBJ1-2
D: TRBD1
size: .

DNA: TGTGCCAGCAGCCGGGGGCTCCCAAAGTACCAAGAGACCCAGTACTTC
CDR3: CASSRGLPKYQETQYF
V: TRBV6-2/TRBV6-3
length: 16
J: TRBJ2-5
D: .
size: .

DNA: TGTGCCACTGCGCTAACGGAGACCCCTCCTACCTACGAGCAGTACTTC
CDR3: CATALTETPPTYEQYF
V: TRBV5-3
length: 16
J: TRBJ2-7
D: .
size: few

DNA: TGTGCCAGCTCAGGGAGCGGGAGCTCCTACGAGCAGTACTTC
CDR3: CASSGSGSSYEQYF
V: TRBV18
length: 14
J: TRBJ2-7
D: TRBD2
size: .

DNA: TGTGCCAGTAGTGCCGGGACAGGGGTCGGTGGGGAAGCTTTCTTT
CDR3: CASSAGTGVGGEAFF
V: TRBV19
length: 15
J: TRBJ1-1
D: TRBD1
size: .

DNA: TGTGCCAGCAGCTTGTTCACAGGGGGCGAATATGGCAATCAGCCCCAGCATTTT
CDR3: CASSLFTGGEYGNQPQHF
V: TRBV7-9
length: 18
J: TRBJ1-5
D: TRBD1
size: .

DNA: TGTGCCAGCAGCCCCTCGGCAGGGAACGGTGGCTACACCTTC
CDR3: CASSPSAGNGGYTF
V: TRBV3-1/TRBV3-2
length: 14
J: TRBJ1-2
D: .
size: once

DNA: TGTGCCACCAGTGACGCGGGGACTAGCGGCACAGATACGCAGTATTTT
CDR3: CATSDAGTSGTDTQYF
V: TRBV24-1
length: 16
J: TRBJ2-3
D: TRBD2
size: .

DNA: TGCGCCAGCAGCCAGATGGCGGGGGGGGCAGATACGCAGTATTTT
CDR3: CASSQMAGGADTQYF
V: TRBV4-1
length: 15
J: TRBJ2-3
D: TRBD2
size: .

DNA: TGTGCCAGCAGTTCGGACAGTTCCTCCTTTGGCTACACCTTC
CDR3: CASSSDSSSFGYTF
V: TRBV28
length: 14
J: TRBJ1-2
D: .
size: .

DNA: TGTGCCAGTAGTATCGGGACAGTGAACACTGAAGCTTTCTTT
CDR3: CASSIGTVNTEAFF
V: TRBV19
length: 14
J: TRBJ1-1
D: TRBD1
size: .

DNA: TGTGCCAGCAGCTTTCGAGATGACTATAATTCACCCCTCCACTTT
CDR3: CASSFRDDYNSPLHF
V: TRBV5-6
length: 15
J: TRBJ1-6
D: .
size: .

DNA: TGTGCCAGCAGCCTACGGGGGGCCTCCTACAATGAGCAGTTCTTC
CDR3: CASSLRGASYNEQFF
V: TRBV13
length: 15
J: TRBJ2-1
D: .
size: .

DNA: TGTGCCAGCAGCTCCGGGACTAGCGGGGGGGATGAGCAGTTCTTC
CDR3: CASSSGTSGGDEQFF
V: TRBV5-4
length: 15
J: TRBJ2-1
D: TRBD2
size: .

DNA: TGCGCCAGCAGCTTGGCGGCAGGGGTGACCTACGAGCAGTACTTC
CDR3: CASSLAAGVTYEQYF
V: TRBV5-1
length: 15
J: TRBJ2-7
D: .
size: .

DNA: TGTGCCAGCAGTCAGGTGCGGGGTTCTATGTCCTTCTATGGCTACACCTTC
CDR3: CASSQVRGSMSFYGYTF
V: TRBV28
length: 17
J: TRBJ1-2
D: .
size: .

DNA: TGCAGCACCGGGAGGAGGTATGAGCAGTTCTTC
CDR3: CSTGRRYEQFF
V: TRBV29-1
length: 11
J: TRBJ2-1
D: TRBD2
size: .

DNA: TGCAGCGTTGTAGCAGGGCGGGGTGAAGCTTTCTTT
CDR3: CSVVAGRGEAFF
V: TRBV29-1
length: 12
J: TRBJ1-1
D: .
size: .

DNA: TGTGCCAGCAGCCCCGCGGGGGCCAAAAACATTCAGTACTTC
CDR3: CASSPAGAKNIQYF
V: TRBV5-6
length: 14
J: TRBJ2-4
D: .
size: few

DNA: TGTGCCAGCAGCTCGGATCCAGGGCCCAACTTAAAGCCCCAGCATTTT
CDR3: CASSSDPGPNLKPQHF
V: TRBV9
length: 16
J: TRBJ1-5
D: .
size: few

DNA: TGTGCCAGCAGTGAAAGGGAGGCCTTCAGCTCACCCCTCCACTTT
CDR3: CASSEREAFSSPLHF
V: TRBV2
length: 15
J: TRBJ1-6
D: .
size: few

DNA: TGTGCCAGCATCAACGCCAGGAACTACGAGCAGTACTTC
CDR3: CASINARNYEQYF
V: TRBV7-3
length: 13
J: TRBJ2-7
D: .
size: .

DNA: TGCAGCGTTGAACTGGGACAGGGGACAGATACGCAGTATTTT
CDR3: CSVELGQGTDTQYF
V: TRBV29-1
length: 14
J: TRBJ2-3
D: TRBD1
size: .